The rows below give T cell receptor beta chains drawn from one sample of a study of blood T cell repertoires in COVID-19. Using immunoSEQ multiplex PCR, the repertoire was profiled, and TCRdb retains in-frame clones only, with some absent. The sample carries about 230,000 clones, around 83% recorded once. The sequencing input was peripheral blood. These receptors all stem from a woman in her fifties or sixties with acute or convalescent COVID-19. Both conserved end residues are trimmed from each CDR3. Each record gives: V gene, J gene, CDR3 protein.

V: TRBV28; J: TRBJ2-2; CDR3: AVRGNTGELF
V: TRBV4-1; J: TRBJ2-7; CDR3: ASSQPASGRFYEQY
V: TRBV5-1; J: TRBJ2-7; CDR3: ASSLDRGRYEQY
V: TRBV6-1; J: TRBJ2-7; CDR3: ASSGTAYEQY
V: TRBV6-5; J: TRBJ2-1; CDR3: ASSRTGGGEQF
V: TRBV28; J: TRBJ1-1; CDR3: ASSSGQGNTEAF
V: TRBV28; J: TRBJ2-7; CDR3: ASRKAGNSYEQY
V: TRBV7-9; J: TRBJ2-3; CDR3: ASSLGLVKGADTQY
V: TRBV7-3; J: TRBJ2-1; CDR3: ASSLKLAGAYNEQF
V: TRBV4-1; J: TRBJ1-3; CDR3: ASSQEQVTSGNTIY
V: TRBV2; J: TRBJ1-2; CDR3: ASSDTANYGYT
V: TRBV30; J: TRBJ1-1; CDR3: AWVRQGATEAF
V: TRBV27; J: TRBJ2-1; CDR3: ASSPTGNEQF
V: TRBV18; J: TRBJ2-2; CDR3: ASSPRRDSSGELF
V: TRBV11-1; J: TRBJ1-2; CDR3: ASSFNRGDYGYT
V: TRBV27; J: TRBJ2-3; CDR3: ASSLDLGGRGGPQY
V: TRBV3-1/TRBV3-2; J: TRBJ1-2; CDR3: ASSQGGQEGGYT
V: TRBV19; J: TRBJ2-7; CDR3: ASGTRGDEQY
V: TRBV29-1; J: TRBJ2-1; CDR3: SVDSYNEQF
V: TRBV28; J: TRBJ2-7; CDR3: ASRRGLAGSYEQY